Reported below is one T cell receptor beta chain. CDR3 size: 14 residues. V lost 3 bases and J 9 bases, leaving 15 bases between the germline ends. CDR1 LNHDA and CDR2 SQIVND come from the germline V gene (reference sequence). The sample comes from a study of blood T cells in healthy people across ages. The second PCR ran about 6 to 12 cycles with a sample-barcoded 5' primer and J-beta primers. Each CDR3 protein gets one entry after TCRdb re-called the 5' RACE reads with MiXCR. Among around 870,000 distinct CDR3 sequences listed, more than 25% were seen once. The TCR sequence derives from a woman older than 75 in good health. The source material was blood. The chain has TRBV19 and TRBJ2-1; the D gene is possibly TRBD1 (5 bases). CDR3 DNA sequence: TGTGCCAGTAGTATGGGGCCCGGCCAGGTTGAGCAGTTCTTC. It codes for CASSMGPGQVEQFF.